The 8 T cell receptor beta chains presented below share a single source sample, sequenced in a study of CD8 T cells in ankylosing spondylitis (dated by TCRdb to the late 2010s). The library was made by 5' RACE. The sequencing machine was an Illumina HiSeq 2500. TCRdb's own reprocessing of the public reads used fastp at Q25 and MiXCR and kept productive beta chains. Every CDR3 protein is listed once, alongside the most common genes and DNA of its rows. The sample contains 200,000 or so distinct CDR3 sequences, 10% to 15% of them found a single time. The top ten clones comprise approximately 11% of the sample. Sequenced: blood, either unsorted or a sorted T cell fraction (not recorded which). The receptors stem from a female donor with ankylosing spondylitis or in good health (not recorded which).

This clonotype appeared once. V gene TRBV5-1 combines with J gene TRBJ1-2, with D perhaps TRBD1 (6 bases). The germline CDR1 and CDR2 sequences are SGHRS and YFSETQ. The germline V and J ends were trimmed by 1 base and 4 bases, with 14 bases remaining between them. The CDR3 loop spans 15 amino acids. The CDR3 spells CASSLQQGRSYGYTF. The CDR3 bases are TGCGCCAGCAGCTTGCAACAGGGACGGAGCTATGGCTACACCTTC.

This clonotype was detected many times. The chain recombines TRBV4-2 with TRBJ1-1; D not certain. The CDR3 contains 14 residues. Germline lookup yields CDR1 LGHNA and CDR2 YNFKEQ. Between the trimmed V and J ends, which lost 0 bases and 8 bases, there was a span of 13 bases. The CDR3 DNA sequence: TGTGCCAGCAGCCAAGATCCATGGCTGGTCGAAGCTTTCTTT. Amino acid sequence: CASSQDPWLVEAFF.

This clonotype showed up many times. The V and J genes are TRBV14 and TRBJ2-1, with 8 bases aligning to TRBD2. J lost 7 bases, V lost 1 base, and 9 bases had no gene match. The CDR3 loop spans 16 amino acids. Germline V gene lookup returns CDR1 SGHDN and CDR2 FVKESK. The CDR3 reads CASSQVEREYLNEQFF. In DNA, the CDR3 is TGTGCCAGCAGCCAAGTTGAGCGGGAGTATTTGAATGAGCAGTTCTTC. Based on the CDR3 plus reference TRBV14 and TRBJ2-1, the full variable domain is EAGVTQFPSHSVIEKGQTVTLRCDPISGHDNLYWYRRVMGKEIKFLLHFVKESKQDESGMPNNRFLAERTGGTYSTLKVQPAELEDSGVYFCASSQVEREYLNEQFFGPGTRLTVL.

The sample holds a few counts of this clonotype. This chain uses TRBV7-2 with TRBJ2-3; 13 bases match TRBD2. V shed 5 bases, J shed 4 bases, and the junction held 6 bases outside the gene matches. Germline loops: CDR1 SGHTA, CDR2 FQGNSA. This CDR3 is 16 amino acids long. The CDR3 loop reads CASSAWTSGSSDTQYF. The CDR3 region has the DNA TGTGCCAGCAGCGCGTGGACTAGCGGGAGTTCAGATACGCAGTATTTT. The complete variable domain, with remaining parts taken from reference TRBV7-2 and TRBJ2-3, reads GAGVSQSPSNKVTEKGKDVELRCDPISGHTALYWYRQSLGQGLEFLIYFQGNSAPDKSGLPSDRFSAERTGGSVSTLTIQRTQQEDSAVYLCASSAWTSGSSDTQYFGPGTRLTVL.

This clonotype was detected only a few times. The chain recombines TRBV2 with TRBJ2-1; D remains unclear. The CDR3 is 13 residues long. The germline gives CDR1 SNHLY, CDR2 FYNNEI. Trimming shortened V by 7 bases and J by 2 bases, and 9 bases separated the two germline ends. The CDR3 DNA sequence: TGTGCCAGCATGCTTCTGGCCTACAATGAGCAGTTCTTC. Amino acid sequence: CASMLLAYNEQFF.

This clonotype was picked up a small number of times. The CDR3 DNA reads as TGTGCCAGCTCACCGATGGCAGGAATCTACAATGAGCAGTTCTTC. Translation gives CASSPMAGIYNEQFF. The genes are TRBV18 and TRBJ2-1; D gene uncertain. CDR1 and CDR2 from the germline V gene are KGHSH and LQKENI. Trimming took off 3 bases at V and 3 bases at J, with 12 bases between the two ends. The CDR3 loop spans 15 amino acids.

V is TRBV3-1 and J is TRBJ1-6; 10 positions agree with TRBD1. This CDR3 comprises 15 residues. Germline loops: CDR1 LGHDT, CDR2 YNNKEL (reference sequence). Trimming removed 5 bases from V and 13 bases from J; junction bases left unmatched: 11. The CDR3 nucleotides read TGTGCCAGCAGCAGAGGGACAGGGGCTTCGAGGCCCCTCCACTTT. Residues: CASSRGTGASRPLHF. Combining the CDR3 with reference TRBV3-1 and TRBJ1-6 gives the whole variable domain DTAVSQTPKYLVTQMGNDKSIKCEQNLGHDTMYWYKQDSKKFLKIMFSYNNKELIINETVPNRFSPKSPDKAHLNLHINSLELGDSAVYFCASSRGTGASRPLHFGNGTRLTVT.

This clonotype occurred many times. The V gene is TRBV20-1, the J gene TRBJ1-2; no reliable D call. V lost 3 bases to trimming and J lost 3 bases, with 8 bases between them. The CDR3 spans 12 residues. CDR1 and CDR2 from the germline V gene are DFQATT and SNEGSKA (reference sequence). This CDR3 is CSARVTDYGYTF. The CDR3 region has the DNA TGCAGTGCTAGGGTAACAGACTATGGCTACACCTTC.